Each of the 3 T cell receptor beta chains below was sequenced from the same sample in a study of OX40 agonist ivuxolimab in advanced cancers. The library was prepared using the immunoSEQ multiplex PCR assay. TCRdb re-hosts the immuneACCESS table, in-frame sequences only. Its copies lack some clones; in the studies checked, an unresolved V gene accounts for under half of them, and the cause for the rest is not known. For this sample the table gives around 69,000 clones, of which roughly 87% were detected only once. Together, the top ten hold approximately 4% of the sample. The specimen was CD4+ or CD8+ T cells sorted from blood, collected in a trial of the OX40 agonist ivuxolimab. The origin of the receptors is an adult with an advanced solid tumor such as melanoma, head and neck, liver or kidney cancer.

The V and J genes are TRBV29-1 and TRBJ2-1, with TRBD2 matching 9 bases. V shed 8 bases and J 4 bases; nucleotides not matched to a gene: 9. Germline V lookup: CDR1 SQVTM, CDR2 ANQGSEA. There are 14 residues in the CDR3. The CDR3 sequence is CSSDGLAGYNEQFF. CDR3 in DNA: TGCAGCTCTGACGGGCTAGCGGGATACAATGAGCAGTTCTTC.

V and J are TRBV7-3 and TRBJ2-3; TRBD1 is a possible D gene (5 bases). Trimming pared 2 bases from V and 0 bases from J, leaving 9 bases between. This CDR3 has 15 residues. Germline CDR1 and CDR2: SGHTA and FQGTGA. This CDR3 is CASSLGQGSTDTQYF. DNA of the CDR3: TGTGCCAGCAGCTTAGGGCAGGGTAGCACAGATACGCAGTATTTT.

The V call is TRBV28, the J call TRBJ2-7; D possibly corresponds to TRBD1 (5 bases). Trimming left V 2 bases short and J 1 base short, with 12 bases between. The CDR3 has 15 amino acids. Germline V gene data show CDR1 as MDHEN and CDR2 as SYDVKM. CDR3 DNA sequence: TGTGCCAGCAGTTTAAGGGGCTCCAGTTCCTACGAGCAGTACTTC. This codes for CASSLRGSSSYEQYF.